The 23 T cell receptor beta chains below all came from one sample that was sequenced in a study of T cell therapy after organ transplantation. Using immunoSEQ multiplex PCR, the repertoire was profiled, and TCRdb retains in-frame clones only, with some absent. The sample contains about 2,400 clones, approximately 74% of which appear only once. Antigen specificity for these receptors is unknown. The time point was: 20-29 weeks after completion of therapy. The specimen was CD8+ T cells from blood, collected after autologous CMV-specific T cell therapy. All receptors derive from a human patient who had received a solid organ transplant and had CMV disease. Some T cells may originate from the graft donor.

This clone was picked up a small number of times. Sequence at one end of the junction differs from germline and may be a read error. V usage is TRBV7-2 and J usage is TRBJ2-7, with 11 bases fitting TRBD2. Per the germline V gene, CDR1 is SGHTA and CDR2 is FQGNSA. The CDR3 totals 15 residues. The CDR3 nucleotides read TGTGCCAGCAGTTTAGCGGGAGGGCCGTTATACGAGCAGTACTTC. The encoded protein is CASSLAGGPLYEQYF.

The chain has TRBV6-1 and TRBJ2-7; TRBD2 is a possible D gene (6 bases). This CDR3 spans 13 amino acids. Trimming took 5 bases from V and 0 from J, leaving 8 bases between them. The germline V gene encodes CDR1 MNHNS and CDR2 SASEGT. This CDR3 reads CASSTGSSYEQYF. The CDR3 nucleotides are TGTGCCAGCAGTACCGGGAGCTCCTACGAGCAGTACTTC.

The chain combines TRBV28 with TRBJ1-1; a possible D gene is TRBD1 (5 bases). Germline V gives CDR1 MDHEN, CDR2 SYDVKM. Trimming took off 4 bases at V and 6 bases at J, with 15 bases between the two ends. The length of the CDR3 is 14 residues. Written as DNA, the CDR3 is TGTGCCAGCAGTTCATCGGGGGGAGCGTCTGAAGCTTTCTTT. Its translation: CASSSSGGASEAFF.

The chain carries TRBV7-2 and TRBJ2-5; 9 positions agree with TRBD2. Germline V gives CDR1 SGHTA, CDR2 FQGNSA. The ends lost 5 bases at V and 2 bases at J; junction bases unmatched: 6. CDR3 length: 15 residues. CDR3 in amino acids: CASSLTSGSQETQYF. CDR3 coding DNA: TGTGCCAGCAGCCTAACTAGCGGGTCACAAGAGACCCAGTACTTC.

Only one count was recorded for this clone. The chain combines TRBV4-3 with TRBJ1-3; D is undetermined. CDR3 length: 17 amino acids. Germline V gene lookup returns CDR1 LGHNA and CDR2 YSLEER. V was clipped by 4 bases and J by 0 bases, with 16 bases between them. CDR3 sequence reads: CASSPRPTGDSGNTIYF. CDR3 DNA sequence: TGCGCCAGCAGCCCAAGACCTACCGGAGACTCTGGAAACACCATATATTTT.

This chain connects TRBV5-4 to TRBJ2-5, with TRBD1 identical over 7 bases. The CDR3 runs 15 residues. Germline lookup yields CDR1 SGHNT and CDR2 YYREEE (reference sequence). After removal of 4 bases from V and 3 bases from J, the junction contained 9 bases not matched to a gene. CDR3 DNA: TGTGCCAGCAGCCTGATATTCGACAGGGAAGAGACCCAGTACTTC. It specifies CASSLIFDREETQYF.

The rearrangement joins TRBV28 to TRBJ1-1, with a weak D call TRBD1 (5 bases). V lost 4 bases, J lost 7 bases, and 19 bases lay in between. Germline V gene lookup returns CDR1 MDHEN and CDR2 SYDVKM. CDR3 length: 15 residues. CDR3 DNA sequence: TGTGCCAGCAGTTATCCTCCAGCAGGGTTGGATGAAGCTTTCTTT. Residues: CASSYPPAGLDEAFF.

This chain links TRBV6-1 with TRBJ2-7; TRBD2 agrees at 9 bases. V lost 2 bases to trimming and J lost 5 bases; unmatched junction nucleotides: 19. The CDR3 sequence is 19 residues long. Germline-derived CDR1 and CDR2 are MNHNS and SASEGT. CDR3 amino acids: CASSEHSTSGLPLTNEQYF. CDR3 bases: TGTGCCAGCAGTGAACATTCGACTAGCGGTCTGCCCCTAACAAACGAGCAGTACTTC.

This rearrangement joins TRBV7-9 to TRBJ1-5; D is possibly TRBD1 (6 bases). CDR3 length: 14 residues. The germline gives CDR1 SEHNR, CDR2 FQNEAQ (reference sequence). V gave up 4 bases and J gave up 7 bases, with 14 bases separating them. The CDR3 here is CASSSISDRQPQHF. The DNA for the CDR3 is TGTGCCAGCAGCTCCATTTCAGACAGGCAGCCCCAGCATTTT. Full variable domain (outside the CDR3, taken from reference TRBV7-9 and TRBJ1-5): DTGVSQNPRHKITKRGQNVTFRCDPISEHNRLYWYRQTLGQGPEFLTYFQNEAQLEKSRLLSDRFSAERPKGSFSTLEIQRTEQGDSAMYLCASSSISDRQPQHFGDGTRLSIL.

CDR3 in DNA: TGTGCCAGCAGTTACGTAGCGGTCCTAGGGCATGAGCAGTTCTTC. Translating gives CASSYVAVLGHEQFF. V gene TRBV28 combines with J gene TRBJ2-1, with D perhaps matching TRBD2 (6 bases). Looked up from germline, CDR1 is MDHEN and CDR2 is SYDVKM. This CDR3 has 15 residues. V lost 4 bases, J lost 8 bases, and 18 bases lay in between.

As for this clone: The junction does not match germline at one end; this may be a read error. Other nucleotide sequences from this sample produce the same CDR3. This chain uses TRBV11-2 with TRBJ2-1; the D is unclear. CDR1 is SGHAT and CDR2 is FQNNGV in the germline V gene. CDR3 size: 12 residues. The DNA of the CDR3 is TGTGCCAGCAGCTCCCTGGGCAATGAGCAATTCTTC. Translation: CASSSLGNEQFF.

V gene TRBV7-9 combines with J gene TRBJ1-1; possible D gene TRBD1, 5 bases. CDR1 is SEHNR, CDR2 FQNEAQ, per germline (reference sequence). This CDR3 comprises 14 residues. V lost 1 base, J lost 4 bases, and 10 bases lay in between. The CDR3 nucleotides read TGTGCCAGCAGCTTAGTTCAGGGTGCCACTGAAGCTTTCTTT. This gives the protein CASSLVQGATEAFF.

The rearrangement links TRBV7-9 to TRBJ1-1; tentatively, D is TRBD1 (6 bases). V gave up 1 base and J gave up 4 bases, with 13 bases separating them. Germline CDR1 and CDR2: SEHNR and FQNEAQ (reference sequence). The CDR3 runs 15 residues. The CDR3 spells CASSLDLGAVTEAFF. DNA for the CDR3: TGTGCCAGCAGCTTAGATCTGGGGGCAGTCACTGAAGCTTTCTTT.

The V call is TRBV27, the J call TRBJ2-5; D possibly corresponds to TRBD2 (5 bases). CDR3 length: 14 residues. V was clipped by 5 bases and J by 5 bases, with 15 bases between them. Germline assignment: CDR1 MNHEY and CDR2 SMNVEV (reference sequence). The CDR3 DNA follows: TGTGCCAGCAGTGGCCCTGCTCGGGGTGAGACCCAGTACTTC. Its translation: CASSGPARGETQYF.

This chain connects TRBV7-2 to TRBJ2-7; 8 nucleotides match TRBD1. The CDR3 sequence is 15 residues long. V gave up 2 bases and J gave up 3 bases; unmatched junction bases: 6. Germline loops: CDR1 SGHTA, CDR2 FQGNSA. The CDR3 nucleotides read TGTGCCAGCAGCTTACCGCAGGGGGCCGACTACGAGCAGTACTTC. Its protein product is CASSLPQGADYEQYF.

The CDR3 reads CASSVKPGQVNTEAFF. CDR3 DNA sequence: TGTGCCAGCAGCGTAAAGCCGGGACAAGTGAACACTGAAGCTTTCTTT. The gene calls are TRBV9 and TRBJ1-1; a possible D gene is TRBD1 (6 bases). The CDR3 has 16 amino acids. V lost 1 base to trimming and J lost 0 bases, with 13 bases between them. The germline CDR1 and CDR2 sequences are SGDLS and YYNGEE.

The rearrangement links TRBV29-1 to TRBJ2-6, with D perhaps TRBD1 (5 bases). Trimming removed 6 bases at V and 0 bases at J, with 12 bases between. This CDR3 is 15 amino acids long. CDR1 is SQVTM, CDR2 ANQGSEA, per germline. The CDR3 sequence is CSVKTVSSGANVLTF. The DNA for the CDR3 is TGCAGCGTAAAGACAGTGAGCTCTGGGGCCAACGTCCTGACTTTC. The complete variable domain, with remaining parts taken from reference TRBV29-1 and TRBJ2-6, reads SAVISQKPSRDICQRGTSLTIQCQVDSQVTMMFWYRQQPGQSLTLIATANQGSEATYESGFVIDKFPISRPNLTFSTLTVSNMSPEDSSIYLCSVKTVSSGANVLTFGAGSRLTVL.

The chain is built from TRBV6-1 and TRBJ2-1; TRBD2 aligns across 10 bases. CDR3 length: 15 amino acids. V dropped 6 bases and J dropped 2; count of bases not matched to a gene: 4. Germline values: CDR1 MNHNS, CDR2 SASEGT. The CDR3 is CASSGSGRTYNEQFF. For the CDR3, the DNA is TGTGCCAGCAGCGGTAGCGGGAGGACCTACAATGAGCAGTTCTTC.

This sequence joins TRBV5-4 and TRBJ2-7; perhaps TRBD2 as D (6 bases). The length of the CDR3 is 16 residues. Trimming pared 0 bases from V and 0 bases from J, leaving 13 bases between. The V gene's germline CDR1 is SGHNT and CDR2 YYREEE (reference sequence). This chain's CDR3 is CASSLAEWEASYEQYF. As DNA, the CDR3 is TGTGCCAGCAGCTTGGCGGAGTGGGAGGCCTCCTACGAGCAGTACTTC.

The gene calls are TRBV7-9 and TRBJ2-3; TRBD2 might be the D (5 bases). CDR3 length: 17 amino acids. The V end lost 6 bases, the J end lost 8 bases, and 27 bases lay between the germline ends. The germline V gene encodes CDR1 SEHNR and CDR2 FQNEAQ (reference sequence). The CDR3 nucleotides read TGTGCCAGCAGTTACACGCATTACGACTCCCTGAGCGGTACGCAGTATTTT. Encoded protein: CASSYTHYDSLSGTQYF. Filled out from reference TRBV7-9 and TRBJ2-3, the complete variable domain reads DTGVSQNPRHKITKRGQNVTFRCDPISEHNRLYWYRQTLGQGPEFLTYFQNEAQLEKSRLLSDRFSAERPKGSFSTLEIQRTEQGDSAMYLCASSYTHYDSLSGTQYFGPGTRLTVL.

This clone was seen a single time. The V call is TRBV7-3, the J call TRBJ1-2; D remains unclear. Germline-derived CDR1 and CDR2 are SGHTA and FQGTGA. The CDR3 totals 12 residues. CDR3 in DNA: TGTGCAAGTCGAATTAATAGGAGTGGCTACACCTTC. Its translation is CASRINRSGYTF. Supplemented by reference TRBV7-3 and TRBJ1-2, the full variable domain reads GAGVSQTPSNKVTEKGKYVELRCDPISGHTALYWYRQSLGQGPEFLIYFQGTGAADDSGLPNDRFFAVRPEGSVSTLKIQRTERGDSAVYLCASRINRSGYTFGSGTRLTVV.

V usage is TRBV2 and J usage is TRBJ2-7; D not certain. The CDR3 totals 12 residues. The V end lost 6 bases, the J end lost 1 base, and 7 bases lay between the germline ends. Germline V gene data show CDR1 as SNHLY and CDR2 as FYNNEI. The CDR3 nucleotides read TGTGCCAGCAGATCAGAGTCCTACGAGCAGTACTTC. As protein: CASRSESYEQYF.

The genes are TRBV7-3 and TRBJ1-1; D might be TRBD1 (5 bases). The CDR3 runs to 13 residues. V was cut by 5 bases and J by 3 bases, with 10 bases left in between. Per germline, CDR1 SGHTA and CDR2 FQGTGA. The CDR3 coding sequence is TGTGCCAGCAGCCCGCAGGGCTACACTGAAGCTTTCTTT. Protein product: CASSPQGYTEAFF.